Shown below are 29 T cell receptor beta chains from a single sample sequenced in a study of beta chain features in type 1 diabetes. General observations from the study: Across all four CD4+ subsets, people with type 1 diabetes showed modestly shorter TCRB CDR3s.

No cognate antigen is known for these TCRs. The whole isolated RNA underwent reverse transcription, so sequencing captured expressed TCRB transcripts. The protocol was immunoSEQ multiplex PCR, while the TCRdb copy is restricted to in-frame clones and leaves out a portion. The profile shows around 160,000 clones, roughly 65% of them singletons. Sequencing was performed on naive CD4+ T cells from blood. The receptors come from a man aged 30 to 45 with type 1 diabetes.

This chain connects TRBV20-1 to TRBJ2-1, with unresolved D. The CDR3 loop spans 11 amino acids. Germline V gene sequence: CDR1 DFQATT, CDR2 SNEGSKA (reference sequence). Trimming pared 6 bases from V and 5 bases from J, leaving 8 bases between. In DNA form, the CDR3 reads TGCAGTGCCGAGCTGAACAATGAGCAGTTCTTC. Protein sequence: CSAELNNEQFF.

This rearrangement joins TRBV4-3 to TRBJ2-1; possible D gene TRBD2, 5 bases. The CDR3 contains 15 residues. Trimming removed 0 bases at V and 5 bases at J, with 11 bases between. The V gene's germline CDR1 is LGHNA and CDR2 YSLEER. In DNA, the CDR3 is TGCGCCAGCAGCCAAGAGGGAGTTCCTAACAATGAGCAGTTCTTC. Translating gives CASSQEGVPNNEQFF.

J is TRBJ2-6 and V is TRBV30; TRBD1 is a possible D gene (5 bases). The germline gives CDR1 GTSNPN, CDR2 SVGIG (reference sequence). The CDR3 contains 14 residues. Deletions cut 3 bases from V and 1 base from J, with 7 bases between. Written as DNA, the CDR3 is TGTGCCTGGAGCGCAGGGTCTGGGGCCAACGTCCTGACTTTC. The encoded protein is CAWSAGSGANVLTF.

This chain links TRBV2 with TRBJ2-3; 10 nucleotides align to TRBD2. Germline lookup yields CDR1 SNHLY and CDR2 FYNNEI. The V and J ends lost 6 bases and 5 bases, in that order; junction bases with no gene match: 8. This CDR3 comprises 15 residues. CDR3 sequence reads: CASRPSGGAEDTQYF. CDR3 DNA: TGTGCCAGCAGGCCGAGCGGGGGGGCCGAAGATACGCAGTATTTT.

This clone appeared a few times. The rearrangement uses TRBV5-1 and TRBJ2-1, with D perhaps TRBD2 (5 bases). Looked up from germline, CDR1 is SGHRS and CDR2 is YFSETQ. The V end was cut by 2 bases, the J end by 7 bases, with 7 bases between. This CDR3 contains 12 residues. CDR3 loop: CASSLAENEQFF. CDR3 in DNA: TGCGCCAGCAGCTTAGCGGAAAATGAGCAGTTCTTC. The full variable domain, in which reference TRBV5-1 and TRBJ2-1 provide the parts outside the CDR3, is KAGVTQTPRYLIKTRGQQVTLSCSPISGHRSVSWYQQTPGQGLQFLFEYFSETQRNKGNFPGRFSGRQFSNSRSEMNVSTLELGDSALYLCASSLAENEQFFGPGTRLTVL.

This CDR3 is CASSVATRRTDTQYF. DNA of the CDR3: TGTGCCAGCAGCGTTGCTACTAGGCGGACAGATACGCAGTATTTT. The V call is TRBV9, the J call TRBJ2-3, with D perhaps TRBD2 (5 bases). The CDR3 totals 15 residues. V lost 2 bases, J lost 3 bases, and 13 bases lay in between. The germline CDR1 and CDR2 sequences are SGDLS and YYNGEE. Variable domain in full (rest from reference TRBV9 and TRBJ2-3): DSGVTQTPKHLITATGQRVTLRCSPRSGDLSVYWYQQSLDQGLQFLIQYYNGEERAKGNILERFSAQQFPDLHSELNLSSLELGDSALYFCASSVATRRTDTQYFGPGTRLTVL.

In its sample, this clone was seen a few times. The J gene is TRBJ1-2, the V gene TRBV30; unclear D gene. V gave up 0 bases and J gave up 8 bases, with 7 bases separating them. This CDR3 region has 11 residues. Germline V gives CDR1 GTSNPN, CDR2 SVGIG (reference sequence). This CDR3 is CAWSVSVGYTF. DNA for the CDR3: TGTGCCTGGAGTGTATCCGTCGGCTACACCTTC.

This chain connects TRBV11-2 to TRBJ1-6; TRBD1 is a possible D gene (5 bases). V was cut by 5 bases and J by 7 bases, with 18 bases left in between. The germline V gene encodes CDR1 SGHAT and CDR2 FQNNGV. The CDR3 has 16 amino acids. In DNA, the CDR3 is TGTGCCAGCAGCCCCCTGAGGGGAATGGGGAATTCACCCCTCCACTTT. This codes for CASSPLRGMGNSPLHF.

The rearrangement joins TRBV11-2 to TRBJ2-5; D might be TRBD1 (6 bases). CDR1 and CDR2 (germline): SGHAT, FQNNGV. There are 16 residues in the CDR3. Trimming left V 2 bases short and J 1 base short, with 14 bases between. The CDR3 sequence is CASSLSLDRSQETQYF. The CDR3, as DNA: TGTGCCAGCAGCTTAAGCCTCGACAGGTCCCAAGAGACCCAGTACTTC. The variable domain in full, completed from reference TRBV11-2 and TRBJ2-5, reads EAGVAQSPRYKIIEKRQSVAFWCNPISGHATLYWYQQILGQGPKLLIQFQNNGVVDDSQLPKDRFSAERLKGVDSTLKIQPAKLEDSAVYLCASSLSLDRSQETQYFGPGTRLLVL.

This sequence joins TRBV11-2 and TRBJ2-3; TRBD2 matches 8 bases. The V segment lost 4 bases and the J segment 3 bases; nucleotides outside the gene matches: 6. This CDR3 is built from 15 residues. The germline V gene has CDR1 SGHAT and CDR2 FQNNGV. The CDR3 reads CASSYNGLATDTQYF. The CDR3 bases are TGTGCCAGCAGCTACAACGGACTAGCAACAGATACGCAGTATTTT.

This chain uses TRBV29-1 with TRBJ1-2; weak D call: TRBD1 (5 bases). Looked up from germline, CDR1 is SQVTM and CDR2 is ANQGSEA. V was pared by 5 bases and J by 3 bases, with 16 bases between. The CDR3 covers 14 residues. This CDR3 is CSVTLEGNYYGYTF. The CDR3 DNA reads as TGCAGCGTTACCCTGGAGGGGAACTACTATGGCTACACCTTC. Full variable domain (remainder filled in from reference TRBV29-1 and TRBJ1-2): SAVISQKPSRDICQRGTSLTIQCQVDSQVTMMFWYRQQPGQSLTLIATANQGSEATYESGFVIDKFPISRPNLTFSTLTVSNMSPEDSSIYLCSVTLEGNYYGYTFGSGTRLTVV.

The chain employs TRBV7-2 and TRBJ2-2, with D perhaps matching TRBD1 or TRBD2 (5 bases each). This CDR3 is 14 amino acids long. V lost 6 bases, J lost 4 bases, and 12 bases lay in between. In germline, CDR1 is SGHTA, CDR2 FQGNSA. CDR3 protein: CASRRVGGTGELFF. The CDR3, as DNA: TGTGCCAGCAGAAGGGTTGGGGGCACCGGGGAGCTGTTTTTT.

This chain connects TRBV30 to TRBJ1-1, with 8 bases that match TRBD1. Germline values: CDR1 GTSNPN, CDR2 SVGIG (reference sequence). V lost 3 bases, J lost 1 base, and 4 bases stayed unmatched. This CDR3 is built from 14 residues. CDR3 bases: TGTGCCTGGAGCTTGGGGACAGGGAACACTGAAGCTTTCTTT. Its protein product is CAWSLGTGNTEAFF.

The J gene is TRBJ1-5, the V gene TRBV29-1; no clear D gene. The CDR3 consists of 13 residues. V was cut by 5 bases and J by 5 bases, with 13 bases left in between. CDR1 and CDR2 from the germline V gene are SQVTM and ANQGSEA. CDR3 sequence: CSVRSGEHQPQHF. As DNA, the CDR3 is TGCAGCGTTCGCTCCGGGGAACATCAGCCCCAGCATTTT.

This sequence joins TRBV5-1 and TRBJ2-1; no reliable D call. Trimming cost V 2 bases and J 4 bases, with 7 bases left between them. Germline CDR1 reads SGHRS; CDR2 reads YFSETQ. The CDR3 is 13 amino acids. The DNA for the CDR3 is TGCGCCAGCAGCTTTGGCGAATACAATGAGCAGTTCTTC. This gives the protein CASSFGEYNEQFF. Variable domain in full (rest from reference TRBV5-1 and TRBJ2-1): KAGVTQTPRYLIKTRGQQVTLSCSPISGHRSVSWYQQTPGQGLQFLFEYFSETQRNKGNFPGRFSGRQFSNSRSEMNVSTLELGDSALYLCASSFGEYNEQFFGPGTRLTVL.

V and J are TRBV28 and TRBJ2-7, with 9 bases that match TRBD1. V was clipped by 6 bases and J by 2 bases; unmatched bases: 8. Germline CDR1 and CDR2: MDHEN and SYDVKM. The CDR3 runs to 15 residues. The CDR3 here is CASRTGGASTYEQYF. CDR3 sequence (DNA): TGTGCCAGCAGAACAGGGGGCGCGTCTACCTACGAGCAGTACTTC.

The V call is TRBV29-1, the J call TRBJ1-3; 7 nucleotides match TRBD1. The CDR3 has 14 residues. The germline gives CDR1 SQVTM, CDR2 ANQGSEA. Germline trimming cut 3 bases from V and 0 bases from J; bases unmatched to any gene: 2. The CDR3 spells CSVDAGGSGNTIYF. The CDR3 DNA reads TGCAGCGTTGACGCAGGGGGCTCTGGAAACACCATATATTTT.

V usage is TRBV2 and J usage is TRBJ2-7; no clear D. The germline gives CDR1 SNHLY, CDR2 FYNNEI. The CDR3 is 11 residues long. V dropped 4 bases and J dropped 4 bases, with 5 bases sitting between them. The CDR3 region is CASSAGYEQYF. In DNA form, the CDR3 reads TGTGCCAGCAGTGCAGGATACGAGCAGTACTTC.

There are a few counts of this clone. The chain links TRBV5-6 to TRBJ2-6; D gene unclear. Germline V gene sequence: CDR1 SGHDT, CDR2 YYEEEE. Trimming stripped 2 bases from V and 3 bases from J, with 9 bases between. The CDR3 covers 15 residues. As DNA, the CDR3 is TGTGCCAGCAGCTTACCGAACGATGGGGCCAACGTCCTGACTTTC. Translation: CASSLPNDGANVLTF.

This chain links TRBV28 with TRBJ2-7, with 8 bases identical to TRBD1. The CDR3 has 15 residues. Germline values: CDR1 MDHEN, CDR2 SYDVKM. The ends lost 6 bases at V and 4 bases at J; junction bases unmatched: 11. The CDR3 reads CASSLIQGVEYEQYF. The CDR3 DNA follows: TGTGCCAGCAGCCTTATACAGGGGGTCGAGTACGAGCAGTACTTC.

This chain uses TRBV27 with TRBJ2-3; D gene ambiguous. The CDR3 runs 12 residues. With 8 bases removed from V and 5 bases from J, the gap between germline ends came to 11 bases. Germline V gene lookup returns CDR1 MNHEY and CDR2 SMNVEV (reference sequence). CDR3 in DNA: TGTGCCAGCCGAAGTGTGGGAGATACGCAGTATTTT. This sequence encodes CASRSVGDTQYF.

This clone was counted only a few times. The chain recombines TRBV30 with TRBJ2-7; D gene ambiguous. Germline V CDR1 and CDR2: GTSNPN, SVGIG (reference sequence). This CDR3 is built from 12 residues. V lost 0 bases and J lost 3, with 6 bases in between. For the CDR3, the DNA is TGTGCCTGGAGTGTACTGAACTACGAGCAGTACTTC. Translated, it gives CAWSVLNYEQYF.

V gene TRBV15 combines with J gene TRBJ1-1, with D unclear. Germline-derived CDR1 and CDR2 are LNHNV and YYDKDF (reference sequence). The V gene lost 0 bases and the J gene lost 11 bases, with 13 bases spanning the gap. The CDR3 contains 13 residues. This chain's CDR3 is CATSRDFDIGAFF. Written as DNA, the CDR3 is TGTGCCACCAGCAGAGATTTCGATATAGGGGCTTTCTTT.

This rearrangement joins TRBV25-1 to TRBJ1-2, with D possibly matching TRBD1 (5 bases). Germline lookup yields CDR1 MGHDK and CDR2 SYGVNS. Trimming took off 3 bases at V and 4 bases at J, with 9 bases between the two ends. This CDR3 is 13 amino acids long. The CDR3 nucleotides are TGTGCCAGCAGTGAGCCGGGGACCTATGGCTACACCTTC. The encoded protein is CASSEPGTYGYTF.

The chain carries TRBV7-2 and TRBJ2-7; 14 bases fit TRBD2. The germline gives CDR1 SGHTA, CDR2 FQGNSA. Trimming removed 3 bases from V and 3 bases from J; junction bases left unmatched: 1. The CDR3 is made up of 15 amino acids. The CDR3 spells CASSLGLAGVYEQYF. Written as DNA, the CDR3 is TGTGCCAGCAGCTTGGGACTAGCGGGGGTCTACGAGCAGTACTTC.

This chain uses TRBV9 with TRBJ2-3, with D perhaps TRBD1 or TRBD2 (5 bases each). Germline V lookup: CDR1 SGDLS, CDR2 YYNGEE. Between the trimmed V and J ends, which lost 3 bases and 1 base, there was a span of 18 bases. The CDR3 contains 17 residues. The CDR3 here is CASSARPRGVGTDTQYF. The CDR3, as DNA: TGTGCCAGCAGCGCCCGCCCTAGGGGAGTGGGCACAGATACGCAGTATTTT. The full variable domain, rest sourced from reference TRBV9 and TRBJ2-3, is DSGVTQTPKHLITATGQRVTLRCSPRSGDLSVYWYQQSLDQGLQFLIQYYNGEERAKGNILERFSAQQFPDLHSELNLSSLELGDSALYFCASSARPRGVGTDTQYFGPGTRLTVL.

Only one count was recorded for this clone. This sequence joins TRBV7-2 and TRBJ2-7; unclear D gene. The V gene lost 2 bases and the J gene lost 0 bases, with 5 bases spanning the gap. CDR3 length: 13 residues. Per the germline V gene, CDR1 is SGHTA and CDR2 is FQGNSA. The CDR3 sequence: CASSLSYSYEQYF. As DNA, the CDR3 is TGTGCCAGCAGCTTATCTTACTCCTACGAGCAGTACTTC.

The DNA of the CDR3 is TGCGCCAGCAGCTCGCAGGGGTCGGGCACAGATACGCAGTATTTT. It translates to CASSSQGSGTDTQYF. The chain joins TRBV5-1 to TRBJ2-3, with D possibly matching TRBD1 (6 bases). The CDR3 consists of 15 residues. CDR1 and CDR2 from the germline V gene are SGHRS and YFSETQ. V was pared by 3 bases and J by 1 base, with 12 bases between. The whole variable domain, remainder taken from reference TRBV5-1 and TRBJ2-3, is KAGVTQTPRYLIKTRGQQVTLSCSPISGHRSVSWYQQTPGQGLQFLFEYFSETQRNKGNFPGRFSGRQFSNSRSEMNVSTLELGDSALYLCASSSQGSGTDTQYFGPGTRLTVL.

The rearrangement links TRBV7-2 to TRBJ2-2; D gene uncertain. The CDR3 is 13 residues long. V was pared by 5 bases and J by 6 bases, with 10 bases between. Looked up from germline, CDR1 is SGHTA and CDR2 is FQGNSA. The CDR3 DNA follows: TGTGCCAGCAGCCGAATGCAGGCCGGGGAGCTGTTTTTT. Translating gives CASSRMQAGELFF.